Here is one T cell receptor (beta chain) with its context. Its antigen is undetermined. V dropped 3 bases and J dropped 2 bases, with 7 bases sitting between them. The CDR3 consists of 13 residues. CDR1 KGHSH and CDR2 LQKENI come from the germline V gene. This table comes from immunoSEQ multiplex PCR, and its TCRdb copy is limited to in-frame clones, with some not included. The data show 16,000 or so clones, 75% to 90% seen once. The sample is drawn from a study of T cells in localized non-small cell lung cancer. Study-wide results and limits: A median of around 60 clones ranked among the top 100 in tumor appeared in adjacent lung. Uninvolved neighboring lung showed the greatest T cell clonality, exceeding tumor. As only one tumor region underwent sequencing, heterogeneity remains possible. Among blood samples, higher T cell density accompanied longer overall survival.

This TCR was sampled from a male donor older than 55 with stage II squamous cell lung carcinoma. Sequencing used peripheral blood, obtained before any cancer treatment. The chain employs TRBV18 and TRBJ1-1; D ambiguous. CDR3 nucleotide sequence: TGTGCCAGCTCACCCCAGACTAACACTGAAGCTTTCTTT. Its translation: CASSPQTNTEAFF.